One sample yielded the 7 T cell receptor beta chains listed below, sequenced in a study of CD8 T cells in ankylosing spondylitis (dated by TCRdb to 2015 to 2018). What the study reported, not specific to this receptor: A TCR beta motif made up of several highly homologous amino acid variants appeared to be characteristic of blood from ankylosing spondylitis patients.

No cognate antigen is known for these TCRs. Receptor libraries were prepared by 5' RACE. The instrument given in TCRdb is Illumina HiSeq 2500. TCRdb passed the public sequencing reads through fastp at Q25 and MiXCR, retaining productive beta sequences. When rows share a CDR3 protein, they turn into one entry using the most common DNA and genes. The table for this sample lists about 840,000 distinct CDR3 sequences; roughly 12% of them were counted only once. Together, the top ten hold just over 0.5% of the sample. Sequenced sample: blood, either unsorted or a sorted T cell fraction (not recorded which). These receptor sequences come from a male donor with ankylosing spondylitis.

This clonotype was recorded a few times. The rearrangement uses TRBV10-3 and TRBJ2-2; D ambiguous. Deletions cut 10 bases from V and 0 bases from J, with 12 bases between. Germline assignment: CDR1 ENHRY and CDR2 SYGVKD. The CDR3 totals 14 residues. DNA for the CDR3: TGTGCCACCACTCCGGACCCGAACACCGGGGAGCTGTTTTTT. It is translated as CATTPDPNTGELFF.

The gene calls are TRBV20-1 and TRBJ1-2; tentatively, D is TRBD1 (5 bases). The germline gives CDR1 DFQATT, CDR2 SNEGSKA (reference sequence). The CDR3 spans 12 residues. Between the trimmed V and J ends, which lost 3 bases and 6 bases, there was a span of 11 bases. The CDR3 here is CSARPREDGYTF. The CDR3 nucleotides read TGCAGTGCTAGGCCCAGGGAGGATGGCTACACCTTC.

This clonotype was counted ten times or more. The V and J genes are TRBV7-2 and TRBJ1-5; possible D gene TRBD1, 5 bases. Trimming pared 1 base from V and 5 bases from J, leaving 6 bases between. The CDR3 runs 13 residues. CDR1 SGHTA and CDR2 FQGNSA come from the germline V gene. The CDR3 sequence: CASSLGRDQPQHF. The DNA of the CDR3 is TGTGCCAGCAGCTTAGGCAGGGATCAGCCCCAGCATTTT.

V is TRBV12-3 or TRBV12-4 and J is TRBJ1-5; 8 nucleotides match TRBD1. The CDR3 consists of 14 residues. The V and J ends lost 3 bases and 7 bases, in that order; junction bases with no gene match: 5. The CDR3: CASSFGQGKQPQHF. CDR3 DNA: TGTGCCAGCAGTTTTGGACAGGGAAAACAGCCCCAGCATTTT.

The sample holds a few counts of this clonotype. The V gene is TRBV20-1, the J gene TRBJ2-3; 10 bases line up with TRBD2. Trimming cost V 1 base and J 5 bases; bases outside gene matches: 3. Germline V CDR1 and CDR2: DFQATT, SNEGSKA (reference sequence). The CDR3 totals 14 residues. The CDR3 is CSARASGRIDTQYF. Here the CDR3 DNA reads TGCAGTGCTAGAGCTAGCGGGAGAATAGATACGCAGTATTTT.

This clonotype was counted only a few times. The rearrangement links TRBV20-1 to TRBJ2-3, with D unclear. V was trimmed by 5 bases and J by 2 bases, leaving 14 bases between them. There are 14 residues in the CDR3. Germline loops: CDR1 DFQATT, CDR2 SNEGSKA (reference sequence). CDR3 coding DNA: TGCAGTGCTTTCAGACTTGTATCCACAGATACGCAGTATTTT. Its protein product is CSAFRLVSTDTQYF.

This clonotype came up a few times. The chain has TRBV4-3 and TRBJ2-7, with no clear D. Germline values: CDR1 LGHNA, CDR2 YSLEER. CDR3 size: 15 residues. V dropped 2 bases and J dropped 4 bases, with 15 bases sitting between them. Here the CDR3 DNA reads TGCGCCAGCAGCCAAAGCTGGCGCAACGCTTACGAGCAGTACTTC. It specifies CASSQSWRNAYEQYF.